Listed below are T cell receptor beta chains from one sample, sequenced in a study of blood T cell repertoires in COVID-19. Assay: immunoSEQ multiplex PCR; the TCRdb copy retains only in-frame clones and omits some. The repertoire holds some 130,000 clones, with 60% to 80% as singletons. Material for sequencing was peripheral blood. Every receptor here comes from a man aged 60 to 75 who had recovered from COVID-19. The conserved cysteine and the conserved F or W are not part of the CDR3 here. Clone size is given for some rows only: seen once, a few or many times, or a class if the clone is expanded.

TRBV30	13	TRBJ1-6	.	AWSVNRGVNSPLH
TRBV5-1	14	TRBJ2-2	.	ASSSRTGYGTGELF
TRBV7-7	11	TRBJ2-5	.	ASSSNGKETQY
TRBV20-1	12	TRBJ1-1	.	SASRGAVSTEAF
TRBV2	10	TRBJ2-1	.	ASSGPSGTQF
TRBV29-1	11	TRBJ1-2	.	SVEVAGAYGYT
TRBV15	14	TRBJ1-4	few	ATSREPRGAREKLF
TRBV19	15	TRBJ2-7	.	ASSTTNLQGPAYEQY
TRBV6-5	10	TRBJ2-7	.	ASSRDSYEQY
TRBV6-5	13	TRBJ1-1	.	ASMYHGQGALGAF
TRBV19	13	TRBJ2-2	.	ASSIRDRLTGELF
TRBV27	15	TRBJ2-2	once	ASSNTAGLMNTGELF
TRBV27	13	TRBJ1-1	.	ASSSSGQRNTEAF
TRBV27	18	TRBJ1-2	few	ASSPRGLKLTPRLGDGYT
TRBV28	11	TRBJ1-2	.	ASSFNIRGGYT
TRBV5-6	13	TRBJ1-1	once	ASSAPQEGNTEAF
TRBV11-3	12	TRBJ2-5	.	ASSFGRAQETQY
TRBV20-1	11	TRBJ2-4	.	SASRVDKNIQY
TRBV5-1	11	TRBJ1-1	.	ASSFGGNTEAF
TRBV15	13	TRBJ2-7	.	ATSRDLAGGREQY
TRBV6-6	9	TRBJ1-4	.	ASISTGKLF
TRBV5-1	12	TRBJ2-1	few	ASSTTSGRREQF
TRBV18	12	TRBJ2-1	.	ASSPGQEYNEQF
TRBV3-1/TRBV3-2	13	TRBJ2-3	.	ASSIAGGLSDTQY
TRBV7-8	14	TRBJ2-2	once	ASSLRKGTGHGELF
TRBV28	13	TRBJ2-5	once	ASSFLQGSRETQY
TRBV19	13	TRBJ1-2	.	ASSIAVPLAYGYT
TRBV4-3	15	TRBJ2-6	.	ASSHLTGPGGANVLT
TRBV7-3	13	TRBJ2-1	.	ASSLTAGGSSRKF
TRBV2	13	TRBJ1-5	.	ASSRDRGNNQPQH
TRBV9	10	TRBJ1-1	once	ASSYGDTEAF
TRBV6-5	13	TRBJ1-3	.	ASSNSAGSGNTIY
TRBV24-1	11	TRBJ1-2	many	ATSKRTGYSYT
TRBV9	18	TRBJ2-2	.	ASSVRPINYRGRDTGELF
TRBV24-1	11	TRBJ2-5	.	ATGGQGSETQY
TRBV9	11	TRBJ1-1	.	ASSVLGDTEAF
TRBV28	17	TRBJ2-1	.	ASRPTGGRGGGSYNEQF
TRBV19	14	TRBJ1-2	.	ASSGNQGQKTYGYT
TRBV21-1	10	TRBJ1-2	.	ASSKGQSGYT
TRBV7-9	13	TRBJ2-7	few	ASSLEGQGPYEQY
TRBV11-1	12	TRBJ2-2	.	ASSLGSRVGELF
TRBV5-6	13	TRBJ2-2	.	ASSSPTPRTGELF
TRBV9	12	TRBJ2-3	.	ASSEGDMLDTQY
TRBV7-9	13	TRBJ2-7	.	ASSPDRVQRYEQY
TRBV5-5	14	TRBJ1-2	.	ASSSTPGQGLYGYT
TRBV10-3	12	TRBJ1-5	few	ATKPQGVNQPQH
TRBV5-1	13	TRBJ2-7	.	ASSLASSSGYEQY
TRBV14	16	TRBJ2-1	.	ASSHAQRGGSSYNEQF
TRBV7-9	14	TRBJ2-5	few	ASSPGPGGTQETQY
TRBV6-2/TRBV6-3	12	TRBJ2-2	.	ASSPGQLAGELF
TRBV6-1	16	TRBJ1-1	.	ASSEEGGAWYVNTEAF
TRBV2	11	TRBJ1-5	.	ASTGGFNQPQH
TRBV24-1	11	TRBJ2-1	.	ATSDHSGGVSF
TRBV20-1	12	TRBJ2-2	.	SASVDRATGELF
TRBV7-9	14	TRBJ2-2	few	ASSSTSGANTGELF